This T cell receptor (beta chain) was sequenced during a study of molecular identifiers for immune sequencing clone quantification (dated by TCRdb to about 2018). As for the study more broadly: For a replicate experiment, RNA from about 20,000 or 100,000 naive CD8 T cells was divided into five aliquots, of which four were sequenced. This methods study used CD8 T cells to benchmark TCR RNA copy counting and molecular-identifier clustering-based TCR repertoire sequencing (MIDCIRS). Study-wide findings and limitations: Modeling gave about 3.2 recovered TCR RNA copies per cell versus roughly 10 by digital PCR, implying 25% to 30% capture efficiency. Spiked-in Jurkat TCR RNA equal to a single cell's worth was reported to be detectable even within 1,100,000 naive CD8 T cells. Spiked-in Jurkat TCR RNA (about ten copies' worth), which is not part of the donor repertoire, was contained in the naive libraries. Clones above 20 RNA copies held over 99% of molecules in CMV-specific effector cells but under 1% in naive cells. When barcode sub-clustering was not used, chimeric consensus sequences inflated TCR diversity, with chimeras reaching as high as 47%. The sizes of highly expanded clones could end up underestimated when identical TCR molecules share a barcode.

This clonotype was seen repeatedly, ten times or more. Its antigen is currently not known. Base qualities are not recorded, but no much larger clone differs from it by a single base. Libraries of naive CD8 T cells were built from approximately 22,000 to 940,000 sorted cells, with 10%, 30% or 50% of the purified RNA used. Naive CD8 T cells, defined as CD8+CD4-CCR7+CD45RA+, were FACS-sorted into RLT Plus buffer on a BD FACSAria II. To test detection sensitivity, Jurkat RNA equivalent to more than 8 TCR copies was spiked into samples of roughly 18,000-1,000,000 naive CD8 T cells. CD8 T cells were enriched using RosetteSep CD8+ T Cell Enrichment Cocktail and Ficoll-Paque, and the enriched cells then underwent ACK red cell lysis. Library prep was done by PCR. TCRdb records NextSeq 500 as the sequencer. Bulk TCR libraries were prepared as previously described, using TCR primers listed in Table S5. The Qiagen AllPrep DNA/RNA kit was used to purify total RNA. Reads from multiple sequencing runs of the same library were pooled before analysis. On the authors' methods: Reads were retained only if the reads had an exact TCR constant sequence, and the retained reads were trimmed to 150 nt and grouped according to their 12-nt molecular barcodes. Reads inside each barcode group were sub-clustered using a 15% Levenshtein threshold, and a quality-weighted consensus sequence was constructed for each RNA molecule. Non-functional sequences were excluded, and lower-count sequences lying one edit away from another sequence were also excluded. Based on fitting two negative binomial distributions, any barcode sub-cluster with under 20% of the maximum read count was discarded. TCRdb cleaned the public reads at Q25 with fastp, built clones with MiXCR and kept in-frame beta chains. Rows are combined by CDR3 protein, so each entry shows the most common genes and DNA. None of the V and J calls come from the authors' own analysis; TCRdb made them. The sample data list tens of thousands of distinct CDR3 sequences, and approximately 25% of these were observed just once. The biggest ten clones account for roughly 0.8% of the sample.

CDR1 and CDR2, per the germline V gene, are SGDLS and YYNGEE. Trimming takes 3 bases from V and 2 bases from J, and the germline ends sit 6 bases apart. The cysteine opens and the phenylalanine closes a CDR3 of 13 amino acids. Only the CDR3 DNA is retained, 39 bases long and in frame from the first base. This receptor chain uses TRBV9 and TRBJ1-3, with no confident D gene call. The sequencing sample was made of naive CD8+ T cells from blood, with Jurkat cell RNA spiked in. According to the study, the label for this sample's cell subset or site signals: FACS-sorted CD8+CD4-CCR7+CD45RA+ naive T cells. This TCR was recovered from a human donor in good health. Some libraries in this study had Jurkat cell RNA spiked in. The CDR3 has the sequence CASSESPGNTIYF. The DNA is TGTGCCAGCAGCGAGAGCCCTGGAAACACCATATATTTT.